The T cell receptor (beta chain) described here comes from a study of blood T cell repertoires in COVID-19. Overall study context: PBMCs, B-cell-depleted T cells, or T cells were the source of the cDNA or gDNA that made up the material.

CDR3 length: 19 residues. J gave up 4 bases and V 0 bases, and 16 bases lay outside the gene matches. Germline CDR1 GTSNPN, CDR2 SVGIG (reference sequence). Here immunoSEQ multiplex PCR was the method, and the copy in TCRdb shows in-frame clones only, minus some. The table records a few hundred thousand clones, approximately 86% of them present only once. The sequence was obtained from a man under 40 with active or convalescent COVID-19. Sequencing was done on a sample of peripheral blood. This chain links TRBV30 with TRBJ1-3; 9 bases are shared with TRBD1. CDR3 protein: CAWSVRGQGPIALGNTIYF. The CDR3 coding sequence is TGTGCCTGGAGTGTCCGGGGACAGGGACCTATCGCTCTCGGAAACACCATATATTTT.